This T cell receptor beta chain derives from a study of beta chain features in type 1 diabetes. CDR3 length equals 12 residues. Trimming shortened V by 4 bases and J by 5 bases, and 11 bases separated the two germline ends. Germline loops: CDR1 SQVTM, CDR2 ANQGSEA. Each of the CD4+ naive, central memory, regulatory and stem cell-like memory populations was sorted via CD45RO/CCR7/CD25/CD127/CD95/CD27. Expressed TCRB transcripts were sequenced because the isolated RNA had all been reverse transcribed beforehand. Data came from immunoSEQ multiplex PCR; TCRdb stores just in-frame clones and leaves some out. The repertoire holds some 500,000 clones, with around 10% as singletons. Worth noting for this clone: Its antigen remains unidentified.

The study, taken as a whole, reports: Healthy donors had naive, central memory and Treg TCRB repertoires that appeared less similar than those seen among patients. The VDJ junctions of type 1 diabetes patients carried fewer insertions and more deletions. The question of HLA type influencing TCRB rearrangement was one that remained unresolved here.

This receptor was obtained from a woman between 18 and 29 years old in good health. This rearrangement joins TRBV29-1 to TRBJ2-5, with D tentatively TRBD2 (6 bases). Sequenced sample: naive CD4+ T cells from blood. CDR3 loop: CSVGGDLETQYF. The CDR3 coding sequence is TGCAGCGTTGGCGGGGATCTGGAGACCCAGTACTTC.